This note documents a single T cell receptor (beta chain) sequence. The antigen remains unidentified. Within the sample, other DNA sequences also encode this same CDR3. Assay: immunoSEQ multiplex PCR; the TCRdb copy retains only in-frame clones and omits some. The sample carries approximately 260,000 clones, more than 85% recorded once. Trimming stripped 7 bases from V and 3 bases from J, with 12 bases between. This CDR3 spans 13 amino acids. Germline-derived CDR1 and CDR2 are MNHEY and SVGAGI. The record originates from a study of T cell responses to AZD1222 COVID-19 vaccine. The wider study: Timing groups of about 4 and about 12 weeks for second doses were pooled. Regarding the study as a whole: Repertoire collection took place solely once the T cell response had peaked. The donor cohort was predominantly white British with a female majority, and clonal diversity may have been underestimated.

This material consisted of peripheral blood, taken on day 0 of AZD1222 vaccination. The sequence was obtained from an adult in good health. The V gene is TRBV6-5, the J gene TRBJ1-2; weak D call: TRBD1 (5 bases). The CDR3 DNA reads as TGTGCCAGCACCCCAGGAGGGGACTATGGCTACACCTTC. It yields the protein CASTPGGDYGYTF.